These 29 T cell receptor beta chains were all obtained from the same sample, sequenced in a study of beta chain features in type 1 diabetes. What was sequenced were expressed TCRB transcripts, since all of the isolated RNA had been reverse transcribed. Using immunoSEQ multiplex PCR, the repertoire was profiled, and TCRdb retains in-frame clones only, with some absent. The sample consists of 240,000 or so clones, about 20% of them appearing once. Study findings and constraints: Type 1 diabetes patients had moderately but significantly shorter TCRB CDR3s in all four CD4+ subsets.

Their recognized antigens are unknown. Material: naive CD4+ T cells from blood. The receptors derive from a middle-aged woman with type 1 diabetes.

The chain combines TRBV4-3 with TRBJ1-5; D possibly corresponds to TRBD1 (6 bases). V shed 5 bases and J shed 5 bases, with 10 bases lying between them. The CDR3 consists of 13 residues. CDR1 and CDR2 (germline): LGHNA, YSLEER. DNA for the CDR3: TGCGCCAGCAGCACAGGGCCTCATCAGCCCCAGCATTTT. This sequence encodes CASSTGPHQPQHF.

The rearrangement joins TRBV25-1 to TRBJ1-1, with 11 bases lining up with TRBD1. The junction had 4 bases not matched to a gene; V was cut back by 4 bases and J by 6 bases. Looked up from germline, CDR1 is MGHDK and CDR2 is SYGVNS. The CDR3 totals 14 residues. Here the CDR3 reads CASSGRTGGAEAFF. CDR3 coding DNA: TGTGCCAGCAGTGGCAGGACAGGGGGCGCTGAAGCTTTCTTT.

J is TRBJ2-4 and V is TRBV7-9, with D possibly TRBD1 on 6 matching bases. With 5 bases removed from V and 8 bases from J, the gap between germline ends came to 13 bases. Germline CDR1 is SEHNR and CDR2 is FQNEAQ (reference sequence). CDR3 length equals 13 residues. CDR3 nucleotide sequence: TGTGCCAGCAGCATCAGGGGAGCGGACATTCAGTACTTC. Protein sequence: CASSIRGADIQYF.

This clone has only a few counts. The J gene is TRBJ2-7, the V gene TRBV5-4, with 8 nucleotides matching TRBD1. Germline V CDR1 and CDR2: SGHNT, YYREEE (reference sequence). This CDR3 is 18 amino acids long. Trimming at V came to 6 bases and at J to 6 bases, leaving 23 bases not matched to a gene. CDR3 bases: TGTGCCAGCACCTCAGGACGGAGACAGGGGTCAATTTCGGGCGAGCAGTACTTC. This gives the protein CASTSGRRQGSISGEQYF.

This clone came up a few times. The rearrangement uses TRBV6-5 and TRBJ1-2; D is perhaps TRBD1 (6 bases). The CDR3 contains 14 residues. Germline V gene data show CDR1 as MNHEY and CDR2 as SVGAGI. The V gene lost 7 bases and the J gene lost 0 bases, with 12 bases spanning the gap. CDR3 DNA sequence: TGTGCCAGCACCAGACAGGCTGCTAACTATGGCTACACCTTC. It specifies CASTRQAANYGYTF.

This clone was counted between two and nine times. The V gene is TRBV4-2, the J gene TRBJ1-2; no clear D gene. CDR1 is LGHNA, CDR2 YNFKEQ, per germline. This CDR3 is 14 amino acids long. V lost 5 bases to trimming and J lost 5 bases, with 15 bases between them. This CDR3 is CASSGLVSAYGYTF. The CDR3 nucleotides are TGTGCCAGCAGCGGTCTGGTATCCGCGTATGGCTACACCTTC.

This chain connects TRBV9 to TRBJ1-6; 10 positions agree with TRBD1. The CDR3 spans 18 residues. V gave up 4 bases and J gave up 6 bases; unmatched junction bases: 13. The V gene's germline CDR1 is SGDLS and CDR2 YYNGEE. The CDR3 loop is CASSPFPRTGGSNSPLHF. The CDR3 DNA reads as TGTGCCAGCAGCCCTTTCCCCCGGACAGGGGGAAGTAATTCACCCCTCCACTTT.

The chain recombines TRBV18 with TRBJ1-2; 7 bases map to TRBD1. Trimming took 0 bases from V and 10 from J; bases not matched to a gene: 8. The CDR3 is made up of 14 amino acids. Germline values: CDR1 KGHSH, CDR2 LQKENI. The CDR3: CASSPPTGKSLYTF. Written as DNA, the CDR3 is TGTGCCAGCTCACCACCGACAGGGAAAAGTCTCTACACCTTC. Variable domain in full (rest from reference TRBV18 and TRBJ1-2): NAGVMQNPRHLVRRRGQEARLRCSPMKGHSHVYWYRQLPEEGLKFMVYLQKENIIDESGMPKERFSAEFPKEGPSILRIQQVVRGDSAAYFCASSPPTGKSLYTFGSGTRLTVV.

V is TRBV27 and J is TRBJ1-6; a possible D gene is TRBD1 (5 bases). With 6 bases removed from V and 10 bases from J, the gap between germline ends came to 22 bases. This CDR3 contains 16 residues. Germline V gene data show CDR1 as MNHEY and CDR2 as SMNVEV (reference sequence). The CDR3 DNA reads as TGTGCCAGCAGCAACCAGGGACTCCCCGAGGGGTCACCCCTCCACTTT. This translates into CASSNQGLPEGSPLHF.

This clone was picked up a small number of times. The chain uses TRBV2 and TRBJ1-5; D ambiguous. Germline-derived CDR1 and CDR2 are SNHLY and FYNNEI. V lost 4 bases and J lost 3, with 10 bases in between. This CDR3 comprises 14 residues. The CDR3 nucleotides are TGTGCCAGCAGTGGAGGAGTAGCCAATCAGCCCCAGCATTTT. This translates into CASSGGVANQPQHF.

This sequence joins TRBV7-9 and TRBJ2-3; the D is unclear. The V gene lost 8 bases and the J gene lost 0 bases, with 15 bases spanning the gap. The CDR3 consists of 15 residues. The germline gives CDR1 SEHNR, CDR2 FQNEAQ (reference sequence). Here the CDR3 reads CASPNGSVSTDTQYF. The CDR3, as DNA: TGTGCCAGCCCTAATGGAAGCGTGAGCACAGATACGCAGTATTTT.

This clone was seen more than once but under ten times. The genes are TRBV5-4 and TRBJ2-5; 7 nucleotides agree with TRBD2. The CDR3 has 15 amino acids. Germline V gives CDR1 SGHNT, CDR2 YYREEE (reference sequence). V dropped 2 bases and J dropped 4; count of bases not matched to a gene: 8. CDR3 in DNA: TGTGCCAGCAGCTTCGGGGGAGCGGGGAGAGAGACCCAGTACTTC. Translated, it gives CASSFGGAGRETQYF.

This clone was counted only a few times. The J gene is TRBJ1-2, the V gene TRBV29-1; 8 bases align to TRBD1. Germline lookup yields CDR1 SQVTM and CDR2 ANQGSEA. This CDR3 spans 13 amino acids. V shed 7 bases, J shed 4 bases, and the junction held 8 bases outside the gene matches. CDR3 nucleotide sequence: TGCAGCGACCAGGGGGCGCATCGCTATGGCTACACCTTC. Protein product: CSDQGAHRYGYTF.

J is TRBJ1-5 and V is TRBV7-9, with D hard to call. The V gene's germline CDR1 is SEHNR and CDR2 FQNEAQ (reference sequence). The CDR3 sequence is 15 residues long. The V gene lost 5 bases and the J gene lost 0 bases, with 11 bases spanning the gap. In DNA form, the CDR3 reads TGTGCCAGCAGCCCCGGTCATAATAGCAATCAGCCCCAGCATTTT. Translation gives CASSPGHNSNQPQHF.

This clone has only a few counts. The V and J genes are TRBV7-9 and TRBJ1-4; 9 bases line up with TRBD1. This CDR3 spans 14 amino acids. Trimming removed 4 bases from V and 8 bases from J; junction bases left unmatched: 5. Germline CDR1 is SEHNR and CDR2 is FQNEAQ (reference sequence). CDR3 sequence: CASSWDRVKEKLFF. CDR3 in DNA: TGTGCCAGCAGCTGGGACAGGGTAAAGGAAAAACTGTTTTTT.

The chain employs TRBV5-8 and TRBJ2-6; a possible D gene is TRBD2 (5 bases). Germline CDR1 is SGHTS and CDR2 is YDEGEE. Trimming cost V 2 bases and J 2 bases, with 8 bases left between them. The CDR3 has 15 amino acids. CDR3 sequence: CASSFYGAGANVLTF. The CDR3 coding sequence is TGTGCCAGCAGCTTCTACGGGGCTGGGGCCAACGTCCTGACTTTC. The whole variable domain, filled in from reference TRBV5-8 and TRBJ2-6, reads EAGVTQSPTHLIKTRGQQATLRCSPISGHTSVYWYQQALGLGLQFLLWYDEGEERNRGNFPPRFSGRQFPNYSSELNVNALELEDSALYLCASSFYGAGANVLTFGAGSRLTVL.

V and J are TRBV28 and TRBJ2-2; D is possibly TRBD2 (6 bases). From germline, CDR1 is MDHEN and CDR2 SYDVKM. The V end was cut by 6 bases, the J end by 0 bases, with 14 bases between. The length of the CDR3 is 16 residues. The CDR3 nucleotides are TGTGCCAGCAGGCGGGGCGGGAACCCGAACACCGGGGAGCTGTTTTTT. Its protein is CASRRGGNPNTGELFF.

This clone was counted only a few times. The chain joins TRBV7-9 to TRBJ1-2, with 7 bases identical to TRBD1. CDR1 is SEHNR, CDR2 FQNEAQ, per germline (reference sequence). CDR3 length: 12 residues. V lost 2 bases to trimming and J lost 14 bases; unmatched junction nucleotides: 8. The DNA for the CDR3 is TGTGCCAGCAGCTTATCTGGACAGGAACAAACCTTC. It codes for CASSLSGQEQTF.

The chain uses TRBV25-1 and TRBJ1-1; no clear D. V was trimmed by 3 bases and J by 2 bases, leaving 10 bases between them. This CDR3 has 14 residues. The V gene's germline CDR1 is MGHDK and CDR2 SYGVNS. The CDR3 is CASSEFPGNTEAFF. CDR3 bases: TGTGCCAGCAGTGAGTTTCCGGGAAACACTGAAGCTTTCTTT.

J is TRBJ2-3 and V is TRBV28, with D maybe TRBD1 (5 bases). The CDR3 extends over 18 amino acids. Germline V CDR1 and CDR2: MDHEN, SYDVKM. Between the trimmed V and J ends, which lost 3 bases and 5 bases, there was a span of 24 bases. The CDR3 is CASSFSLLAPGLGDTQYF. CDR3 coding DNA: TGTGCCAGCAGTTTTTCCCTTTTGGCGCCAGGGCTGGGAGATACGCAGTATTTT.

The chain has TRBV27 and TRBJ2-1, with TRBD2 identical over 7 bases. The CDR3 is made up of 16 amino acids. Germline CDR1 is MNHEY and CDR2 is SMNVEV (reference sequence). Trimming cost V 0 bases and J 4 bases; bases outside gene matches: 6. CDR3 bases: TGTGCCAGCAGTTTATCGAGAGCGGGGATATACAATGAGCAGTTCTTC. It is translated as CASSLSRAGIYNEQFF.

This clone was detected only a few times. CDR3 sequence: CASSPPTGAPVYEQYF. The CDR3 DNA is TGTGCCAGCTCACCACCTACAGGGGCCCCCGTCTACGAGCAGTACTTC. The rearrangement links TRBV18 to TRBJ2-7; 7 bases map to TRBD1. With V trimmed by 0 bases and J by 3 bases, 8 bases remained unmatched. The length of the CDR3 is 16 residues. Germline loops: CDR1 KGHSH, CDR2 LQKENI.

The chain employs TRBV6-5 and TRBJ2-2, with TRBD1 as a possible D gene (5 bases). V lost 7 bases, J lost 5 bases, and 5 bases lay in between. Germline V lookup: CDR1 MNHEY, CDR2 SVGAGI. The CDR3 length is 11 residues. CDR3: CASKGTGELFF. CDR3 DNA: TGTGCCAGCAAGGGGACCGGGGAGCTGTTTTTT.

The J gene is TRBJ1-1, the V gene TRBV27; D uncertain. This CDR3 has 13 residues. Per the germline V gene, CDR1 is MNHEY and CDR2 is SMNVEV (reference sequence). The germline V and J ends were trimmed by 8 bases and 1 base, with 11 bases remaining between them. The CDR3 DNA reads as TGTGCCAGCGGCCGGGTTCCGAACACTGAAGCTTTCTTT. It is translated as CASGRVPNTEAFF.

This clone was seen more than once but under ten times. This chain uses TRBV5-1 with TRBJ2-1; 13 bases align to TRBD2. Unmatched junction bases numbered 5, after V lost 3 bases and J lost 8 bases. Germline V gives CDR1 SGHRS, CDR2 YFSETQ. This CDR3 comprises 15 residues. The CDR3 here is CASSWGTSGVYEQFF. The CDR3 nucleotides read TGCGCCAGCAGCTGGGGGACTAGCGGGGTATATGAGCAGTTCTTC.

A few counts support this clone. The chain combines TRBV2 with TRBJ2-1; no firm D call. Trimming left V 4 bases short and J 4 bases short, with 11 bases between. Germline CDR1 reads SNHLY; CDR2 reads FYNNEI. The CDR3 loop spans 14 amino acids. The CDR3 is CASSGVTLYNEQFF. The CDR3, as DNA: TGTGCCAGCAGTGGGGTGACTTTGTACAATGAGCAGTTCTTC. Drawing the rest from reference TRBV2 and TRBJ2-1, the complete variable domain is EPEVTQTPSHQVTQMGQEVILRCVPISNHLYFYWYRQILGQKVEFLVSFYNNEISEKSEIFDDQFSVERPDGSNFTLKIRSTKLEDSAMYFCASSGVTLYNEQFFGPGTRLTVL.

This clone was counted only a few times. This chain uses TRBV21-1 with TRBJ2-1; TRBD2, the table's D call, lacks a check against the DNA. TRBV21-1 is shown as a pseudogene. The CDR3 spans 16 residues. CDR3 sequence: CASSKELAGRGNEQFF. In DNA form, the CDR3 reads TGTGCCAGCAGCAAAGAGCTAGCGGGTCGAGGCAATGAGCAGTTCTTC.

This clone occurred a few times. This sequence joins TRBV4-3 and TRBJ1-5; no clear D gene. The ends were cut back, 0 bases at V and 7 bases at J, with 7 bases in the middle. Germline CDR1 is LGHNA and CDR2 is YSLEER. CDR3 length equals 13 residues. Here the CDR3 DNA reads TGCGCCAGCAGCCAAGATATCAGGCAGCCCCAGCATTTT. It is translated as CASSQDIRQPQHF.

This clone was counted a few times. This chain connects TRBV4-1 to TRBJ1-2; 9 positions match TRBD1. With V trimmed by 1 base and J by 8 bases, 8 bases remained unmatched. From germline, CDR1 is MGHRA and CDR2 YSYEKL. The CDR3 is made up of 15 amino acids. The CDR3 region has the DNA TGCGCCAGCAGCCAAGGGACCGGACAGGGGAGAGGCTACACCTTC. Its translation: CASSQGTGQGRGYTF.